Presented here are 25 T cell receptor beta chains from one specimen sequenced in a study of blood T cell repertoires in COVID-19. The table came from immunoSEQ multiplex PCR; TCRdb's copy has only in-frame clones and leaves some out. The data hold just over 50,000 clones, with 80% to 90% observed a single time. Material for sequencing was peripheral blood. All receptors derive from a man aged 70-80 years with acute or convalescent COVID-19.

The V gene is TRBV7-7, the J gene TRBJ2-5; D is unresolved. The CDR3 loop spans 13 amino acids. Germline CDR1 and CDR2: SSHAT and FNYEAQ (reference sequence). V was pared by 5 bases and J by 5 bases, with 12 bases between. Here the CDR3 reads CASSNSWWETQYF. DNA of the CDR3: TGTGCCAGCAGCAACAGCTGGTGGGAGACCCAGTACTTC.

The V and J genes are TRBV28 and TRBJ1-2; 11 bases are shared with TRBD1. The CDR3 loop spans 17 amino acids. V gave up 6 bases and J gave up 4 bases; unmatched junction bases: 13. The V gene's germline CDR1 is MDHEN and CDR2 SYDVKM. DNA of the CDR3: TGTGCCAGCAGCCTATCCGGGACAGGGGGAGAAATCTATGGCTACACCTTC. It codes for CASSLSGTGGEIYGYTF.

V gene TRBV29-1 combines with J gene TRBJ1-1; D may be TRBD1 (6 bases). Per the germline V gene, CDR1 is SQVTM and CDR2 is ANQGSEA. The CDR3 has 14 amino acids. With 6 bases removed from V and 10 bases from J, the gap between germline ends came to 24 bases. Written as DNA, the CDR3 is TGCAGCGTCGAAATGAGGGGGGGGCGGGTGATAGCTTTCTTT. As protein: CSVEMRGGRVIAFF. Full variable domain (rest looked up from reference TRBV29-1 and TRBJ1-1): SAVISQKPSRDICQRGTSLTIQCQVDSQVTMMFWYRQQPGQSLTLIATANQGSEATYESGFVIDKFPISRPNLTFSTLTVSNMSPEDSSIYLCSVEMRGGRVIAFFGQGTRLTVV.

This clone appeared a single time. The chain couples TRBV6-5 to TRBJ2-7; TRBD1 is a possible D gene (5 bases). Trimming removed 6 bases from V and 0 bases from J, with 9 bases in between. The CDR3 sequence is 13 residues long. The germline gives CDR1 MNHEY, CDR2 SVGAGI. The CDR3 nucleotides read TGTGCCAGCAGACAGGCCCTCTCCTACGAGCAGTACGTC. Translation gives CASRQALSYEQYV.

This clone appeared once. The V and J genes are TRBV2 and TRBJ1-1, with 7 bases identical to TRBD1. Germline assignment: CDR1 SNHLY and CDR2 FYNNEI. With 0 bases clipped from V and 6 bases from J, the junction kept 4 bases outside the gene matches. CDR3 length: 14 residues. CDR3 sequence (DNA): TGTGCCAGCAGTGAAGCGTGGCAGGGGGCTGAAGCTTTCTTT. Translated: CASSEAWQGAEAFF. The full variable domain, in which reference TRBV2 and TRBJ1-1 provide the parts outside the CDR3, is EPEVTQTPSHQVTQMGQEVILRCVPISNHLYFYWYRQILGQKVEFLVSFYNNEISEKSEIFDDQFSVERPDGSNFTLKIRSTKLEDSAMYFCASSEAWQGAEAFFGQGTRLTVV.

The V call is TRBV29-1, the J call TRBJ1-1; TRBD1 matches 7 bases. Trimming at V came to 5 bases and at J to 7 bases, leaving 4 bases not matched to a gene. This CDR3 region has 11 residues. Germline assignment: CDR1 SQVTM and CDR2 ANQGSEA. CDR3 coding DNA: TGCAGCGTTACTTGGACAGGTGAAGCTTTCTTT. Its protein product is CSVTWTGEAFF. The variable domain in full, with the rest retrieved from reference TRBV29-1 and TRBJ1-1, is SAVISQKPSRDICQRGTSLTIQCQVDSQVTMMFWYRQQPGQSLTLIATANQGSEATYESGFVIDKFPISRPNLTFSTLTVSNMSPEDSSIYLCSVTWTGEAFFGQGTRLTVV.

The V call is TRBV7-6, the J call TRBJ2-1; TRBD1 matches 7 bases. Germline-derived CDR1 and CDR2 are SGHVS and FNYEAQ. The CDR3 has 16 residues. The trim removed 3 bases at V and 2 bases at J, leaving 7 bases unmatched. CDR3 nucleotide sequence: TGTGCCAGCAGCTTTGGTAGGGACAGCACCTACAATGAGCAGTTCTTC. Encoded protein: CASSFGRDSTYNEQFF. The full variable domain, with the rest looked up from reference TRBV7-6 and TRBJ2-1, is GAGVSQSPRYKVTKRGQDVALRCDPISGHVSLYWYRQALGQGPEFLTYFNYEAQQDKSGLPNDRFSAERPEGSISTLTIQRTEQRDSAMYRCASSFGRDSTYNEQFFGPGTRLTVL.

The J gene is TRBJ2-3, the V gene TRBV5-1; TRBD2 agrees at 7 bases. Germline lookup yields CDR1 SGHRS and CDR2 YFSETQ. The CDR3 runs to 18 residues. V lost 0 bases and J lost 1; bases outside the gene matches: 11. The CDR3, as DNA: TGCGCCAGCAGCTTGGCGGATAGTGGGGGGAGGGGCACAGATACGCAGTATTTT. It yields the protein CASSLADSGGRGTDTQYF.

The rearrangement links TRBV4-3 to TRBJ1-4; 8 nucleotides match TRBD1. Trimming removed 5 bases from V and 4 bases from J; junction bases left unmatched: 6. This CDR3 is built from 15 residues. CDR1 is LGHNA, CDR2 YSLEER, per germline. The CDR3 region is CASSKGTGSNEKLFF. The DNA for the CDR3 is TGCGCCAGCAGCAAGGGGACAGGTAGTAATGAAAAACTGTTTTTT.

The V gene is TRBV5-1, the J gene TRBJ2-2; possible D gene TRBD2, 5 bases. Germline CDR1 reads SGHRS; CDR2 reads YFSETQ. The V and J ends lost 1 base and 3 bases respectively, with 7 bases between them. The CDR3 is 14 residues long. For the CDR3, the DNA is TGCGCCAGCAGCTTGTCGGGATACACCGGGGAGCTGTTTTTT. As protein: CASSLSGYTGELFF.

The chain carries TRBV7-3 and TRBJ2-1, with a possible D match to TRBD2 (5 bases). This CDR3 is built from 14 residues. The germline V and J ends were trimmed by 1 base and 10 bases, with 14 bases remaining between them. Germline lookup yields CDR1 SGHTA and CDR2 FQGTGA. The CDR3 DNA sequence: TGTGCCAGCAGCTTAAGACCCGAGACGGGGGAGCAGTTCTTC. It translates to CASSLRPETGEQFF. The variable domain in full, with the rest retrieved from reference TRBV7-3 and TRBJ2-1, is GAGVSQTPSNKVTEKGKYVELRCDPISGHTALYWYRQSLGQGPEFLIYFQGTGAADDSGLPNDRFFAVRPEGSVSTLKIQRTERGDSAVYLCASSLRPETGEQFFGPGTRLTVL.

CDR3 amino acids: CASSLAGGDTQYF. In nucleotides, the CDR3 is TGTGCCAGCAGTTTAGCGGGAGGAGATACGCAGTATTTT. This sequence joins TRBV12-3 or TRBV12-4 and TRBJ2-3; the D gene is possibly TRBD2 (6 bases). This CDR3 spans 13 amino acids. The V gene lost 0 bases and the J gene lost 5 bases, with 6 bases spanning the gap.

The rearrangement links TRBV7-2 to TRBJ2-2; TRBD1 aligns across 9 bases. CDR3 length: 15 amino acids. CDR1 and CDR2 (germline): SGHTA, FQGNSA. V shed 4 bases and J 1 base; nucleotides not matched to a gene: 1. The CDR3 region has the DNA TGTGCCAGCAGCTCGACAGGGGGGAACACCGGGGAGCTGTTTTTT. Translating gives CASSSTGGNTGELFF.

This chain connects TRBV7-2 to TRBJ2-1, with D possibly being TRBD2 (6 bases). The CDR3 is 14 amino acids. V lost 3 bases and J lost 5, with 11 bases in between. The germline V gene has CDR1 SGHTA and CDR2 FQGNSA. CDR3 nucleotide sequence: TGTGCCAGCAGCTTTGGCGGGGTGCACAATGAGCAGTTCTTC. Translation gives CASSFGGVHNEQFF.

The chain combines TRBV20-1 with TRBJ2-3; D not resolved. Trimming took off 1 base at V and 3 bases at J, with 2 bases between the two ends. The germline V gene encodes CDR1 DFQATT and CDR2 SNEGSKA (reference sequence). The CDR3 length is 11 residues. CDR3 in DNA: TGCAGTGCTAGAGTAACAGATACGCAGTATTTT. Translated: CSARVTDTQYF.

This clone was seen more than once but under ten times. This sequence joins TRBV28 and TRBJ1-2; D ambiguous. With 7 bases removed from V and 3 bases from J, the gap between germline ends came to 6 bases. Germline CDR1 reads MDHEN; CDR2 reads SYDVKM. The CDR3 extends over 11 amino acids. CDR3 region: CASTADYGYTF. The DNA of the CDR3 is TGTGCCAGCACGGCGGACTATGGCTACACCTTC.

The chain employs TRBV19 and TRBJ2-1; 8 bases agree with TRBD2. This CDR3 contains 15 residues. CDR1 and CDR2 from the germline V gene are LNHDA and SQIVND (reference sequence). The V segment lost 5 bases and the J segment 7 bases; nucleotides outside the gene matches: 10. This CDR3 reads CASSSAGGPLNEQFF. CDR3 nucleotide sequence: TGTGCCAGTAGTTCGGCGGGGGGACCGCTTAATGAGCAGTTCTTC.

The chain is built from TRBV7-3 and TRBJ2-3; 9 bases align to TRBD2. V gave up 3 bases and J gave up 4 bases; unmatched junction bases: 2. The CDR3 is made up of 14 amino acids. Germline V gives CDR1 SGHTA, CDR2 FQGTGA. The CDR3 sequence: CASSLAGGADTQYF. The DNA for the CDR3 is TGTGCCAGCAGCTTGGCGGGGGGGGCAGATACGCAGTATTTT.

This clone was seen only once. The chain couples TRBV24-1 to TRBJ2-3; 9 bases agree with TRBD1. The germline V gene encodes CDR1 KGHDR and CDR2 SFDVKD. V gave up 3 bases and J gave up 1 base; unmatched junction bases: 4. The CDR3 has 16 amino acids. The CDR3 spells CATSDPTGGRTDTQYF. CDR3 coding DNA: TGTGCCACCAGTGATCCGACAGGGGGTCGCACAGATACGCAGTATTTT.

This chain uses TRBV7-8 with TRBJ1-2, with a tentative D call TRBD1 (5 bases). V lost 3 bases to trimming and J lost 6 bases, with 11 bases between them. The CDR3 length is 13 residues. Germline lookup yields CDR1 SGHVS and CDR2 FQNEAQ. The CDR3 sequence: CASSLTDVDGYTF. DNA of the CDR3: TGTGCCAGCAGCTTGACAGACGTGGATGGCTACACCTTC.

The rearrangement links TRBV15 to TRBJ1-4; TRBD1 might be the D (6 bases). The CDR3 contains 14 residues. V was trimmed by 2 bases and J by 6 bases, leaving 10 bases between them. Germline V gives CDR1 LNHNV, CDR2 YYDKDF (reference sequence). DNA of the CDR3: TGTGCCACCAGCAGACAGGGGTGGGATGAAAAACTGTTTTTT. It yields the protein CATSRQGWDEKLFF.

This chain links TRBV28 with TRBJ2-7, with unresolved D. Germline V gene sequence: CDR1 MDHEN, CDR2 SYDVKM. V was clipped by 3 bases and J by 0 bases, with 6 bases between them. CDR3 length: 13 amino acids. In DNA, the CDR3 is TGTGCCAGCAGTTTTTCCAGCTCCTACGAGCAGTACGTC. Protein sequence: CASSFSSSYEQYV.

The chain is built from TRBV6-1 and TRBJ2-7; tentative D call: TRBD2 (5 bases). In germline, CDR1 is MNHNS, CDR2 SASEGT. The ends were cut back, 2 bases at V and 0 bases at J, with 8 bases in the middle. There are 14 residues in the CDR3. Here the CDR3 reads CASSETGSSYEQYF. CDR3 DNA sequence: TGTGCCAGCAGTGAAACGGGAAGCTCCTACGAGCAGTACTTC.

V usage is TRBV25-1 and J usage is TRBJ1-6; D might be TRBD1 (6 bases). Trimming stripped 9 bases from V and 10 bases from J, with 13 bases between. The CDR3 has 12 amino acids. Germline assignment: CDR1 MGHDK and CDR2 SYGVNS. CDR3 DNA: TGTGCCAGTTCCAGGGGCGGGTCACCCCTCCACTTT. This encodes CASSRGGSPLHF.

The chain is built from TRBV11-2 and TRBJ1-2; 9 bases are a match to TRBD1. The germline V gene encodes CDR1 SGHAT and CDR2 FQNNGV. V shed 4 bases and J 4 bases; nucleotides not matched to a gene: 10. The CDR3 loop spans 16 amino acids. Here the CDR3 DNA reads TGTGCCAGCAGCTCTTACCGGGACAGGGTCATCTATGGCTACACCTTC. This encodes CASSSYRDRVIYGYTF.